This entry lists 9 T cell receptor beta chains sequenced from one sample in a study of T cell repertoires in cytomegalovirus infection. TCRdb analysed the reads with MiXCR anew, one entry per CDR3 protein. Of 700,000 to 850,000 distinct CDR3 sequences in the sample, approximately 29% are singletons; the top ten hold 9.5% to 15%. Their cognate antigens are unknown. The sequenced sample was cultured CD8+ T cells from PBMCs, obtained from culture after CMV antigen stimulation. These receptors were obtained from a human donor in good health (CMV status not recorded). Some clones in this sample may be carry-over from other donors' samples.

The table lists this clonotype with a few counts. The chain carries TRBV7-8 and TRBJ2-5; 7 bases are shared with TRBD1. Germline CDR1 and CDR2: SGHVS and FQNEAQ. Germline trimming cut 1 base from V and 0 bases from J; bases unmatched to any gene: 5. The CDR3 is made up of 16 amino acids. CDR3 sequence: CASSLEGAGDQETQYF. The CDR3 coding sequence is TGTGCCAGCAGCTTAGAGGGGGCAGGGGACCAAGAGACCCAGTACTTC. Using reference TRBV7-8 and TRBJ2-5 for the parts outside the CDR3, the full variable domain is GAGVSQSPRYKVAKRGQDVALRCDPISGHVSLFWYQQALGQGPEFLTYFQNEAQLDKSGLPSDRFFAERPEGSVSTLKIQRTQQEDSAVYLCASSLEGAGDQETQYFGPGTRLLVL.

This clonotype has just a few counts. This chain joins TRBV28 and TRBJ2-1, with 7 bases that match TRBD2. Per the germline V gene, CDR1 is MDHEN and CDR2 is SYDVKM. The ends lost 7 bases at V and 2 bases at J; junction bases unmatched: 11. The CDR3 runs to 16 residues. Here the CDR3 reads CASTPLGGGTYNEQFF. Here the CDR3 DNA reads TGTGCCAGCACCCCTCTTGGCGGGGGTACCTACAATGAGCAGTTCTTC.

There are a few counts of this clonotype. The chain couples TRBV6-1 to TRBJ1-2; D call uncertain. CDR1 MNHNS and CDR2 SASEGT come from the germline V gene. The CDR3 loop spans 13 amino acids. V was cut by 8 bases and J by 6 bases, with 16 bases left in between. The CDR3 protein is CASGFGGRNGYTF. CDR3 DNA: TGTGCCAGCGGATTTGGAGGGAGGAATGGCTACACCTTC.

This CDR3 reads CASSYSAGGAFLISGANVLTF. The CDR3 bases are TGTGCCAGCAGTTACTCTGCGGGGGGGGCCTTCCTTATCTCTGGGGCCAACGTCCTGACTTTC. The V call is TRBV6-5, the J call TRBJ2-6; the match to TRBD2 covers 9 bases. The CDR3 totals 21 residues. The junction had 12 bases not matched to a gene; V was cut back by 0 bases and J by 0 bases. The germline gives CDR1 MNHEY, CDR2 SVGAGI.

The chain combines TRBV4-1 with TRBJ1-2; D not resolved. Germline lookup yields CDR1 MGHRA and CDR2 YSYEKL. The CDR3 has 15 amino acids. The V end was cut by 0 bases, the J end by 7 bases, with 15 bases between. This CDR3 reads CASSQEGYLLRGYTF. The CDR3 DNA reads TGCGCCAGCAGCCAAGAAGGGTATCTTCTTCGTGGCTACACCTTC.

This clonotype was seen only a few times. The chain joins TRBV7-8 to TRBJ1-5, with TRBD1 as a possible D gene (5 bases). Germline CDR1 is SGHVS and CDR2 is FQNEAQ. The CDR3 runs 14 residues. The germline V and J ends were trimmed by 4 bases and 5 bases, with 12 bases remaining between them. In nucleotides, the CDR3 is TGTGCCAGCAGCTGGGGGGAAGCTGATCAGCCCCAGCATTTT. Residues: CASSWGEADQPQHF.

V gene TRBV7-6 combines with J gene TRBJ2-2; D is unclear. The CDR3 covers 13 residues. Per the germline V gene, CDR1 is SGHVS and CDR2 is FNYEAQ. Deletions cut 1 base from V and 11 bases from J, with 11 bases between. The CDR3 nucleotides are TGTGCCAGCAGCTTAGAACAGCATAACGAGCTGTTTTTT. Its translation is CASSLEQHNELFF. The whole variable domain, remainder taken from reference TRBV7-6 and TRBJ2-2, is GAGVSQSPRYKVTKRGQDVALRCDPISGHVSLYWYRQALGQGPEFLTYFNYEAQQDKSGLPNDRFSAERPEGSISTLTIQRTEQRDSAMYRCASSLEQHNELFFGEGSRLTVL.

The sample holds a few counts of this clonotype. The chain employs TRBV27 and TRBJ2-1; 16 bases align to TRBD2. The CDR3 runs 18 residues. Germline V lookup: CDR1 MNHEY, CDR2 SMNVEV (reference sequence). Unmatched junction bases numbered 10, after V lost 5 bases and J lost 6 bases. The CDR3 is CASSPGTSGGVGGNEQFF. The DNA for the CDR3 is TGTGCCAGCAGTCCCGGGACTAGCGGGGGGGTGGGGGGCAATGAGCAGTTCTTC.

This clonotype was found a few times. The chain recombines TRBV27 with TRBJ2-1; the D call may be TRBD1 or TRBD2 (5 bases each). V was clipped by 2 bases and J by 4 bases, with 21 bases between them. Germline CDR1 is MNHEY and CDR2 is SMNVEV (reference sequence). This CDR3 has 18 residues. CDR3 nucleotides: TGTGCCAGCAGTTTAGAGGGGCTCACCGGGACGGGGTACAATGAGCAGTTCTTC. It specifies CASSLEGLTGTGYNEQFF.